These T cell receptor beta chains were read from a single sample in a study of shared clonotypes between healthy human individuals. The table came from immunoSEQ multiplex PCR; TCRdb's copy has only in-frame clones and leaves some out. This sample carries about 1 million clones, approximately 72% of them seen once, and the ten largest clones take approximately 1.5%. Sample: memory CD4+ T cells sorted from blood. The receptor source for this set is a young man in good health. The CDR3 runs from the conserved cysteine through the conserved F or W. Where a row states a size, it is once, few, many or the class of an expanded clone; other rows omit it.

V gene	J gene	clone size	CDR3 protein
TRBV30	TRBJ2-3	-	CAWSFSDTQYF
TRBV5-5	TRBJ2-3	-	CASSLTLADTQYF
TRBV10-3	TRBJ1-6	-	CAISLSRSDSPLHF
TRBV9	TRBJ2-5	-	CASSAQVGPKETQYF
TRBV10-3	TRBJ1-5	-	CAISEINQPQHF
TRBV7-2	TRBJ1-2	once	CASSLESIVRGYTF
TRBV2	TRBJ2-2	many	CASSDSGRANTGELFF
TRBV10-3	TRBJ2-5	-	CAIREVGETQYF
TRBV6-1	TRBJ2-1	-	CASSGTGTGAGPQFF
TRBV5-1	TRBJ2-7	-	CASSLALGTGTGEQYF
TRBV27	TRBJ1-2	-	CASSPWTGGDYGYTF
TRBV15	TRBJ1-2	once	CATSSRWGESGYTF
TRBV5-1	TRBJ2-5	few	CASSLGTSGRKETQYF
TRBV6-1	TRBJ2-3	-	CASTLTATRADTQYF
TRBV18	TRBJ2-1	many	CASSPSGRGYNEQFF
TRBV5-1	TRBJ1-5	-	CASSPGTGPGQPQHF
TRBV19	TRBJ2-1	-	CASRFVGAYEQFF
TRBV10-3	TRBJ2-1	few	CAISDRGGYNEQFF
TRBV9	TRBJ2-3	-	CASTTGGSDTQYF
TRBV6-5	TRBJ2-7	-	CASTGTGVYEQYF
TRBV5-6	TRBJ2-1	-	CASSLGLAGGHEQFF
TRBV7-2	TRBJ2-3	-	CASSSSTSGRLTQYF
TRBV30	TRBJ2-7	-	CACDRATKQYF
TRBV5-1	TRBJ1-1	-	CASSLDYTEAFF
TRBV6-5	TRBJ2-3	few	CASSWSSGSSTDTQYF
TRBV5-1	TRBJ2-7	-	CASSPGLADSYEQYF
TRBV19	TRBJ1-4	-	CASSIEGKVGEKLFF
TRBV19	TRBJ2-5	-	CASSIRTSGSGETQYF
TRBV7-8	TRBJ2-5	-	CASSLDWTGNGETQYF
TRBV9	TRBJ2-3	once	CASSVANRALDTQYF
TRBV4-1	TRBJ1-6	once	CASSQATGGIFNSPLHF
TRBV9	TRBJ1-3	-	CASSVSYSGFSGNTIYF
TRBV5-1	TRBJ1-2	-	CASSPGDYYGYTF
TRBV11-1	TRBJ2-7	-	CASSLGGTAYLEQYF
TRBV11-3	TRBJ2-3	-	CASSLGTSGGTSTDTQYF
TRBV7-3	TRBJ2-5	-	CASSLMAAQETQYF
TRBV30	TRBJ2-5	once	CAWSASRGETQYF
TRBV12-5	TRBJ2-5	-	CASSTSGGSETQYF
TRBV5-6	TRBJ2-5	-	CASSLALAGLETQYF
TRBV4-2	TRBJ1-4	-	CASSQPGAVEKLFF
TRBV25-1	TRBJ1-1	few	CASSGGRQMNTEAFF
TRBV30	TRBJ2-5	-	CAWSVGTQETQYF
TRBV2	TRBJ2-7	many	CASSTGTSASEQYF
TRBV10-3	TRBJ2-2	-	CAIRGTSGNTGELFF
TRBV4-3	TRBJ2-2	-	CASSQDLSGELFF
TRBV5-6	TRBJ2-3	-	CASSLVSGTDTQYF
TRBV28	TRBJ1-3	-	CASSTDRLSSGNTIYF
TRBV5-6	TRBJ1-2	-	CASSPGRAGVGYGYTF
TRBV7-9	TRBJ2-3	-	CASSHQVEKKDTQYF